These 30 T cell receptor beta chains share one sample of origin, sequenced in a study of cytomegalovirus exposure and HLA in healthy donors. PCR primers comprised 60 Vbeta and 13 Jbeta primers. Profiling relied on immunoSEQ multiplex PCR, and the TCRdb table lists in-frame clones only, not all of them. The table shows about 150,000 clones, with roughly 74% occurring only once. The specimen sequenced was PBMCs. These TCRs come from a man between 18 and 29 years old in good health and CMV-seropositive.

This rearrangement joins TRBV20-1 to TRBJ2-1, with D unclear. The CDR3 has 10 amino acids. In germline, CDR1 is DFQATT, CDR2 SNEGSKA (reference sequence). The V end lost 5 bases, the J end lost 5 bases, and 4 bases lay between the germline ends. CDR3 sequence: CSAGHNEQFF. The CDR3 nucleotides are TGCAGTGCTGGGCACAATGAGCAGTTCTTC.

The gene calls are TRBV10-2 and TRBJ2-1, with TRBD2 matching 13 bases. CDR3 size: 15 residues. The junction had 7 bases not matched to a gene; V was cut back by 6 bases and J by 8 bases. Germline lookup yields CDR1 WSHSY and CDR2 SAAADI. CDR3 nucleotide sequence: TGCGCCAGCAGCGTTGGACTAGCGGGAGCATATGAGCAGTTCTTC. Protein sequence: CASSVGLAGAYEQFF.

The chain couples TRBV28 to TRBJ1-2; 7 nucleotides agree with TRBD1. V lost 1 base, J lost 8 bases, and 4 bases stayed unmatched. This CDR3 is built from 13 residues. Germline CDR1 MDHEN, CDR2 SYDVKM. The CDR3 here is CASSLFTGEGYTF. CDR3 DNA: TGTGCCAGCAGTTTATTCACAGGGGAAGGCTACACCTTC.

The rearrangement uses TRBV20-1 and TRBJ2-5; D is unclear. Gene TRBJ2-7 matches the end of the DNA better, so the J call may be wrong. The length of the CDR3 is 11 residues. Germline V CDR1 and CDR2: DFQATT, SNEGSKA (reference sequence). CDR3 region: CSGVRTYEQYF. DNA of the CDR3: TGCAGTGGTGTACGAACCTACGAGCAGTACTTC.

This clone was counted only a few times. The chain uses TRBV23-1 and TRBJ2-7; TRBD1 matches 8 bases. TRBV23-1 is an ORF, with its function uncertain. With 4 bases clipped from V and 7 bases from J, the junction kept 9 bases outside the gene matches. The CDR3 has 14 amino acids. The CDR3 reads CASSRNRGWREQYF. The CDR3 nucleotides read TGCGCCAGCAGTCGGAACAGGGGGTGGCGTGAGCAGTACTTC.

This clone was seen a few times. The chain employs TRBV6-1 and TRBJ1-4, with TRBD1 identical over 7 bases. This CDR3 is built from 17 residues. The V gene's germline CDR1 is MNHNS and CDR2 SASEGT. The V gene end was trimmed by 4 bases and the J gene end by 0 bases; junction bases not matched to a gene: 8. The CDR3 coding sequence is TGTGCCAGCAGTGTACGAGACAGGGCCCCAACTAATGAAAAACTGTTTTTT. Translating it yields CASSVRDRAPTNEKLFF.

The chain combines TRBV5-6 with TRBJ1-1; 7 nucleotides align to TRBD1. The CDR3 is 15 amino acids. With 4 bases clipped from V and 5 bases from J, the junction kept 11 bases outside the gene matches. The germline V gene has CDR1 SGHDT and CDR2 YYEEEE. The CDR3 DNA follows: TGTGCCAGCAGCGGCCGACAGGGAGGCGGAACTGAAGCTTTCTTT. It codes for CASSGRQGGGTEAFF.

Comment on this clone: One junction end disagrees with the germline gene, perhaps due to a read error. The chain carries TRBV7-6 and TRBJ2-1, with TRBD2 matching 12 bases. CDR3 length: 16 residues. Germline loops: CDR1 SGHVS, CDR2 FNYEAQ. The CDR3 DNA sequence: TGTGCCAGCAGCCTAGCTGGGACTAGCGGGCCGAATGAGCAGTTCTTC. Translating gives CASSLAGTSGPNEQFF. The entire variable domain, with the rest obtained from reference TRBV7-6 and TRBJ2-1, is as follows: GAGVSQSPRYKVTKRGQDVALRCDPISGHVSLYWYRQALGQGPEFLTYFNYEAQQDKSGLPNDRFSAERPEGSISTLTIQRTEQRDSAMYRCASSLAGTSGPNEQFFGPGTRLTVL.

The J gene is TRBJ2-7, the V gene TRBV28, with D maybe TRBD2 (6 bases). The CDR3 extends over 20 amino acids. With 6 bases removed from V and 3 bases from J, the gap between germline ends came to 33 bases. Germline V gene sequence: CDR1 MDHEN, CDR2 SYDVKM. CDR3 nucleotides: TGTGCCAGCAGCCGATATACTACTAGCCGACTTATGCTTATGGACTACGAGCAGTACTTC. Protein: CASSRYTTSRLMLMDYEQYF. Filled out from reference TRBV28 and TRBJ2-7, the complete variable domain reads DVKVTQSSRYLVKRTGEKVFLECVQDMDHENMFWYRQDPGLGLRLIYFSYDVKMKEKGDIPEGYSVSREKKERFSLILESASTNQTSMYLCASSRYTTSRLMLMDYEQYFGPGTRLTVT.

The table lists this clone with a few counts. This chain connects TRBV7-9 to TRBJ1-2; TRBD1 matches 9 bases. The junction had 22 bases not matched to a gene; V was cut back by 5 bases and J by 6 bases. CDR3 size: 19 residues. Germline CDR1 and CDR2: SEHNR and FQNEAQ (reference sequence). CDR3 sequence: CASSPLSDPVGTGYNGYTF. The CDR3 nucleotides read TGTGCCAGCAGCCCCCTCTCGGACCCCGTCGGGACAGGGTACAATGGCTACACCTTC.

The chain has TRBV19 and TRBJ1-5, with D hard to call. Trimming took 3 bases from V and 9 from J, leaving 12 bases between them. Per the germline V gene, CDR1 is LNHDA and CDR2 is SQIVND (reference sequence). This CDR3 spans 13 amino acids. Here the CDR3 DNA reads TGTGCCAGTAGTATCGATCAGCGCCTGCCCCAGCATTTT. Translation: CASSIDQRLPQHF.

The chain joins TRBV18 to TRBJ1-1; the D gene is possibly TRBD1 (5 bases). Trimming removed 3 bases from V and 1 base from J, with 9 bases in between. CDR3 size: 14 residues. Germline CDR1 KGHSH, CDR2 LQKENI. The CDR3 DNA is TGTGCCAGCTCACCGCAGGGTCCGAACACTGAAGCTTTCTTT. Amino acid sequence: CASSPQGPNTEAFF.

CDR3 sequence (DNA): TGTGCCAGCAGCCCCCGGGACTCACTGGGAACTAGCGGACAGTTCTTC. Protein product: CASSPRDSLGTSGQFF. The rearrangement links TRBV14 to TRBJ2-1; 8 bases fit TRBD2. CDR3 length: 16 amino acids. Losses at the gene ends were 4 bases for V and 13 bases for J; bases not matched to a gene: 18. Germline CDR1 reads SGHDN; CDR2 reads FVKESK.

This clone was counted between two and nine times. Mismatch with germline at one junction end may stem from a read error. This rearrangement joins TRBV11-2 to TRBJ2-7; TRBD2 agrees at 11 bases. CDR3 size: 15 residues. The V gene's germline CDR1 is SGHAT and CDR2 FQNNGV. The CDR3 DNA is TGTCCCAGCAGCTTAGATCTAACTAGCGGGAGAGAGCAGTACTTC. This encodes CPSSLDLTSGREQYF.

The J gene is TRBJ2-3, the V gene TRBV10-3; 8 bases match TRBD2. CDR1 ENHRY and CDR2 SYGVKD come from the germline V gene. The CDR3 is made up of 16 amino acids. With 0 bases clipped from V and 3 bases from J, the junction kept 5 bases outside the gene matches. The CDR3 protein is CAISESGLAGTDTQYF. CDR3 coding DNA: TGTGCCATCAGTGAGTCGGGGCTAGCGGGTACAGATACGCAGTATTTT.

A few counts support this clone. V is TRBV5-1 and J is TRBJ2-6, with D maybe TRBD2 (9 bases). The germline V gene has CDR1 SGHRS and CDR2 YFSETQ. The CDR3 has 20 residues. V was cut by 4 bases and J by 0 bases, with 23 bases left in between. The DNA of the CDR3 is TGCGCCAGCAGCCCGGAGCGGGGGGACAGGTCCTTCTCTGGGGCCAACGTCCTGACTTTC. Amino acid sequence: CASSPERGDRSFSGANVLTF.

The chain joins TRBV15 to TRBJ2-3, with TRBD2 identical over 13 bases. V lost 6 bases, J lost 2 bases, and 5 bases stayed unmatched. The germline CDR1 and CDR2 sequences are LNHNV and YYDKDF (reference sequence). The CDR3 is made up of 16 amino acids. The CDR3 region has the DNA TGTGCCACCAGTCCGGGACTAGCGGGATTCACAGATACGCAGTATTTT. It codes for CATSPGLAGFTDTQYF. Full variable domain (remainder filled in from reference TRBV15 and TRBJ2-3): DAMVIQNPRYQVTQFGKPVTLSCSQTLNHNVMYWYQQKSSQAPKLLFHYYDKDFNNEADTPDNFQSRRPNTSFCFLDIRSPGLGDTAMYLCATSPGLAGFTDTQYFGPGTRLTVL.

The chain combines TRBV11-2 with TRBJ2-7, with a tentative D call TRBD1 (6 bases). The CDR3 consists of 17 residues. Trimming removed 4 bases at V and 1 base at J, with 20 bases between. Germline-derived CDR1 and CDR2 are SGHAT and FQNNGV. CDR3 nucleotide sequence: TGTGCCAGCAGCTCACTCCCCTCGACAGGTGGTTCCTACGAGCAGTACTTC. Protein sequence: CASSSLPSTGGSYEQYF.

V and J are TRBV4-2 and TRBJ2-1; D ambiguous. The CDR3 length is 12 residues. Trimming cost V 2 bases and J 8 bases, with 7 bases left between them. Germline CDR1 reads LGHNA; CDR2 reads YNFKEQ. This CDR3 is CASSQLAYEQFF. The CDR3, as DNA: TGTGCCAGCAGCCAATTGGCCTATGAGCAGTTCTTC.

This chain connects TRBV29-1 to TRBJ2-3; D may be TRBD1 (6 bases). The CDR3 covers 19 residues. Trimming stripped 1 base from V and 0 bases from J, with 23 bases between. CDR1 SQVTM and CDR2 ANQGSEA come from the germline V gene. The CDR3 region is CSVEVGYQGFSRSTDTQYF. CDR3 bases: TGCAGCGTTGAAGTAGGCTACCAGGGGTTTAGCCGAAGCACAGATACGCAGTATTTT.

The chain carries TRBV18 and TRBJ2-1; 9 bases are a match to TRBD1. Per the germline V gene, CDR1 is KGHSH and CDR2 is LQKENI. CDR3 length: 15 amino acids. V lost 6 bases and J lost 4; bases outside the gene matches: 7. CDR3 protein: CASSHGQGFYNEQFF. CDR3 coding DNA: TGTGCCAGCTCCCACGGACAGGGGTTTTACAATGAGCAGTTCTTC.

This clone appeared a single time. CDR3 region: CASSPTSGTDTQYF. As DNA, the CDR3 is TGTGCCAGCAGTCCCACTAGCGGCACAGATACGCAGTATTTT. The chain recombines TRBV13 with TRBJ2-3; 7 nucleotides match TRBD2. CDR1 is PRHDT and CDR2 is FYEKMQ in the germline V gene (reference sequence). V was clipped by 6 bases and J by 1 base; unmatched bases: 4. This CDR3 has 14 residues.

The rearrangement uses TRBV2 and TRBJ2-2, with a weak D call TRBD1 (6 bases). Germline values: CDR1 SNHLY, CDR2 FYNNEI. V was trimmed by 3 bases and J by 6 bases, leaving 14 bases between them. There are 15 residues in the CDR3. CDR3 nucleotides: TGTGCCAGCAGTGAGTCCCCAGGGGCACCCGGGGAGCTGTTTTTT. It is translated as CASSESPGAPGELFF.

V usage is TRBV19 and J usage is TRBJ1-5, with 7 bases that match TRBD1. The CDR3 spans 15 residues. Germline V gives CDR1 LNHDA, CDR2 SQIVND (reference sequence). The CDR3 protein is CATLGRGDINQPQHF. CDR3 sequence (DNA): TGTGCTACGCTCGGCAGGGGGGATATCAATCAGCCCCAGCATTTT.

This clone has more than one count but fewer than ten. The chain uses TRBV6-5 and TRBJ1-6, with D perhaps matching TRBD1 (6 bases). Germline CDR1 MNHEY, CDR2 SVGAGI. The CDR3 contains 15 residues. Trimming removed 6 bases at V and 3 bases at J, with 12 bases between. In DNA, the CDR3 is TGTGCCAGCAGCCCCGGACAGCTCTATAATTCACCCCTCCACTTT. Amino acids: CASSPGQLYNSPLHF.

This clone was seen more than once but under ten times. The chain recombines TRBV5-1 with TRBJ2-6; perhaps TRBD1 as D (6 bases). CDR1 and CDR2 (germline): SGHRS, YFSETQ. V was cut by 2 bases and J by 1 base, with 10 bases left in between. This CDR3 has 16 residues. The CDR3 here is CASSLDRRSGANVLTF. The CDR3 region has the DNA TGCGCCAGCAGCTTAGACAGGCGGTCTGGGGCCAACGTCCTGACTTTC. Complete variable domain (other parts from reference TRBV5-1 and TRBJ2-6): KAGVTQTPRYLIKTRGQQVTLSCSPISGHRSVSWYQQTPGQGLQFLFEYFSETQRNKGNFPGRFSGRQFSNSRSEMNVSTLELGDSALYLCASSLDRRSGANVLTFGAGSRLTVL.

The genes are TRBV2 and TRBJ2-5, with D unresolved. Trimming removed 8 bases at V and 5 bases at J, with 6 bases between. The CDR3 spans 10 residues. Germline lookup yields CDR1 SNHLY and CDR2 FYNNEI. CDR3 DNA: TGTGCCAGCCGTCGGGAGACCCAGTACTTC. The encoded protein is CASRRETQYF.

As DNA, the CDR3 is TGTGCCAGTAGTTCCCAGCCGGGGGGGCTCACCTACGAGCAGTACTTC. Encoded protein: CASSSQPGGLTYEQYF. J is TRBJ2-7 and V is TRBV19; 8 nucleotides line up with TRBD2. Germline loops: CDR1 LNHDA, CDR2 SQIVND (reference sequence). The CDR3 loop spans 16 amino acids. J gave up 2 bases and V 5 bases, and 11 bases lay outside the gene matches.

The chain carries TRBV12-5 and TRBJ2-2, with TRBD2 matching over 9 bases. Unmatched junction bases numbered 9, after V lost 4 bases and J lost 3 bases. Germline CDR1 reads LGHNT; CDR2 reads FRNRAP. This CDR3 contains 17 residues. The CDR3, as DNA: TGTGCTAGTGGTTACGGGGGGGGACTAGCAGACACCGGGGAGCTGTTTTTT. Amino acids: CASGYGGGLADTGELFF.

CDR3 protein: CASSQSLAGADTQYF. DNA for the CDR3: TGCGCCAGCAGCCAATCTCTAGCGGGAGCAGATACGCAGTATTTT. The rearrangement uses TRBV4-1 and TRBJ2-3; TRBD2 matches 10 bases. The germline V gene has CDR1 MGHRA and CDR2 YSYEKL. V trimming: 2 bases; J trimming: 4 bases; junction bases outside the gene matches: 3. CDR3 length: 15 residues.